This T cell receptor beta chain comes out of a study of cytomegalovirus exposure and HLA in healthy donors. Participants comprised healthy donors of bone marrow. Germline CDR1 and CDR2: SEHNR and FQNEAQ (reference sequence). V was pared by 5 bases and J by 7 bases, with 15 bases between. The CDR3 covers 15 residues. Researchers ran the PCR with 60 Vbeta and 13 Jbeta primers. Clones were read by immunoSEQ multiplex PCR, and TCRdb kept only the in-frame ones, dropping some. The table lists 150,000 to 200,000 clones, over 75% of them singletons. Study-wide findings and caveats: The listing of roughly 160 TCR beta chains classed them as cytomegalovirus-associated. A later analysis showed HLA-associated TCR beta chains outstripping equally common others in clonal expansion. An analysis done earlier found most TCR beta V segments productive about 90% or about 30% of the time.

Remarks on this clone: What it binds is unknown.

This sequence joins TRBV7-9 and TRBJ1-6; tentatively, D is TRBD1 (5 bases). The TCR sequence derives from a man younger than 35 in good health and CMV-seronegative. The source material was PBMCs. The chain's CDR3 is CASSPQGSLNSPLHF. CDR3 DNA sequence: TGTGCCAGCAGCCCGCAGGGTTCCCTAAATTCACCCCTCCACTTT.